The clone carrying this T cell receptor beta chain has more than one count but fewer than ten. Individuals with alopecia areata gave both lesional scalp punch biopsies and peripheral blood for collection. RNA extraction was followed by reverse transcription into cDNA, which acted as the sequencing template. This table comes from immunoSEQ multiplex PCR, and its TCRdb copy is limited to in-frame clones, with some not included. The sample shows more than 200,000 clones, around 67% of them seen only once. The entry originates in a study of CD8+ T cells in alopecia areata. CDR1 and CDR2 from the germline V gene are SQVTM and ANQGSEA. The CDR3 length is 13 residues. Trimming left V 0 bases short and J 8 bases short, with 13 bases between.

The TCR was taken from a human donor with alopecia areata. The sequencing used CD4+ T cells sorted from blood, collected at week 0. V and J are TRBV29-1 and TRBJ1-2, with D unclear. Written as DNA, the CDR3 is TGCAGCGTTGAAGATTCTACCTATCGGGGCTACACCTTC. This sequence encodes CSVEDSTYRGYTF.